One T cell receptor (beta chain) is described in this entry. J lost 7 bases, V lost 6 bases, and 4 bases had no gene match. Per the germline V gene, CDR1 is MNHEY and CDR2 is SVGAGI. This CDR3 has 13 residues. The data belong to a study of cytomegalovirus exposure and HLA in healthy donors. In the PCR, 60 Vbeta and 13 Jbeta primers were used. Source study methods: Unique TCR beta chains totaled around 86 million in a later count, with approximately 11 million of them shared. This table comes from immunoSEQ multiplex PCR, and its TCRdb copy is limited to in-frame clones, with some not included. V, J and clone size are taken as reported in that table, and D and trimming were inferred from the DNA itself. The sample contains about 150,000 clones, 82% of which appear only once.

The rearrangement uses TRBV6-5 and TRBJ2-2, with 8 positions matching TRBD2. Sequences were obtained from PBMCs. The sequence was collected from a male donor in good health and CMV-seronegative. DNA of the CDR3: TGTGCCAGCAGCACCGGGGGGGGCGGGGAGCTGTTTTTT. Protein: CASSTGGGGELFF.